This TCR beta chain was sequenced during a study of shared clonotypes between healthy human individuals. Study in general: Those who served as donors were two women and three men between the ages of 18 and 49. Each donor had three CD4 naive, three CD4 memory, two CD8 naive and one CD8 memory plate.

Germline trimming cut 4 bases from V and 4 bases from J; bases unmatched to any gene: 5. CDR1 and CDR2 from the germline V gene are ENHRY and SYGVKD. There are 15 residues in the CDR3. General study findings and limits: Sampling was confined to blood; repertoires within tissues likely differ.

Turning to this clone: Its specificity is not known.

Using immunoSEQ multiplex PCR, the repertoire was profiled, and TCRdb retains in-frame clones only, with some absent. Among over a million clones listed, 95% to 99% were seen once. The chain employs TRBV10-3 and TRBJ2-1; 9 bases agree with TRBD2. Sample: naive CD4+ T cells sorted from blood. Sample subset: CD45RA+ positively selected. This sequence originates from a man aged 25-45 years in good health. In DNA, the CDR3 is TGTGCCATCAGTGGTGGCGGGAGGGGATACAATGAGCAGTTCTTC. Encoded protein: CAISGGGRGYNEQFF.